The rows below give T cell receptor beta chains drawn from one sample of a study of blood T cell repertoires in COVID-19. Assay: immunoSEQ multiplex PCR; the TCRdb copy retains only in-frame clones and omits some. The top ten clones hold 0.95% to 1% of a sample with 300,000 to 400,000 clones, approximately 90% of them seen once. The material sequenced was PBMCs or T cells enriched from blood (not recorded which). These receptors came from a woman aged 30 to 39 with acute COVID-19. CDR3s include the opening cysteine and the closing phenylalanine or tryptophan. A D gene is named only where the DNA matches it firmly. Not all rows give a size; the values are once, few, many and, for expanded clones, a class.

V gene: TRBV18; D gene: .; clone size: .; J gene: TRBJ2-7; CDR3 DNA: TGTGCCAGCTCACCTTACGCAGGGCGGACCTACGAGCAGTACTTC; CDR3 protein: CASSPYAGRTYEQYF
V gene: TRBV12-5; D gene: .; clone size: .; J gene: TRBJ2-3; CDR3 DNA: TGTGCTAGTGGTACCGCGTCCCGCACAGATACGCAGTATTTT; CDR3 protein: CASGTASRTDTQYF
V gene: TRBV30; D gene: .; clone size: once; J gene: TRBJ2-7; CDR3 DNA: TGTGCCTGGAGTTCGAGGGGGGGCGGCGAGCAGTACTTC; CDR3 protein: CAWSSRGGGEQYF
V gene: TRBV18; D gene: .; clone size: .; J gene: TRBJ2-6; CDR3 DNA: TGTGCCAGCTCACCAAAGCGTTCAGGGGCCAACGTCCTGACTTTC; CDR3 protein: CASSPKRSGANVLTF
V gene: TRBV11-3; D gene: TRBD1; clone size: .; J gene: TRBJ2-5; CDR3 DNA: TGTGCCAGCAGCTCAGGGGGCTCAGAGACCCAGTACTTC; CDR3 protein: CASSSGGSETQYF
V gene: TRBV6-1; D gene: TRBD1; clone size: .; J gene: TRBJ1-4; CDR3 DNA: TGTGCCAGCAGTTTCGCAGGGGGCCGGGATGAAAAACTGTTTTTT; CDR3 protein: CASSFAGGRDEKLFF
V gene: TRBV19; D gene: .; clone size: .; J gene: TRBJ2-1; CDR3 DNA: TGTGCCACCGCCCGGTTAGTCGCCTACAATGAGCAGTTCTTC; CDR3 protein: CATARLVAYNEQFF
V gene: TRBV7-9; D gene: TRBD1; clone size: .; J gene: TRBJ1-1; CDR3 DNA: TGTGCCAGCAGCTTAGCAGGGACAGCAAACACTGAAGCTTTCTTT; CDR3 protein: CASSLAGTANTEAFF
V gene: TRBV13; D gene: .; clone size: .; J gene: TRBJ2-7; CDR3 DNA: TGTGCCAGCAGCTTAGGCCGGGGCTCCTACGAGCAGTACTTC; CDR3 protein: CASSLGRGSYEQYF
V gene: TRBV4-1; D gene: .; clone size: .; J gene: TRBJ1-1; CDR3 DNA: TGCGCCAGCAGCCAAGATTCGTTCTCTGAAGCTTTCTTT; CDR3 protein: CASSQDSFSEAFF
V gene: TRBV5-5; D gene: .; clone size: .; J gene: TRBJ2-5; CDR3 DNA: TGTGCCAGCAGCTTGGCTGGCCCTTACCAAGAGACCCAGTACTTC; CDR3 protein: CASSLAGPYQETQYF
V gene: TRBV19; D gene: TRBD1; clone size: .; J gene: TRBJ1-5; CDR3 DNA: TGTGCCAGTAGTCTTAGGACAGGGGGAGGCCAGCCCCAGCATTTT; CDR3 protein: CASSLRTGGGQPQHF
V gene: TRBV2; D gene: TRBD1; clone size: few; J gene: TRBJ2-1; CDR3 DNA: TGTGCCAGCAGGAGACAGGGGATTTACAATGAGCAGTTCTTC; CDR3 protein: CASRRQGIYNEQFF
V gene: TRBV6-1; D gene: .; clone size: .; J gene: TRBJ2-5; CDR3 DNA: TGTGCCAGCAGTGACCTCATGGCTCTGACCCAGTACTTC; CDR3 protein: CASSDLMALTQYF
V gene: TRBV9; D gene: .; clone size: .; J gene: TRBJ2-7; CDR3 DNA: TGTGCCAGCAGCCTTACAGGGTCCGAGCAGTACTTC; CDR3 protein: CASSLTGSEQYF
V gene: TRBV7-3; D gene: TRBD1; clone size: .; J gene: TRBJ1-4; CDR3 DNA: TGTGCCAGCAGCCCGTGTGTCAGGGGGGATAATTCTAATGAAAAACTGTTTTTT; CDR3 protein: CASSPCVRGDNSNEKLFF
V gene: TRBV2; D gene: TRBD1; clone size: .; J gene: TRBJ1-5; CDR3 DNA: TGTGCCAGCAGGGAGGGACAGGGACACAATCAGCCCCAGCATTTT; CDR3 protein: CASREGQGHNQPQHF
V gene: TRBV18; D gene: .; clone size: .; J gene: TRBJ2-3; CDR3 DNA: TGTGCCAGCTCACCACTCGCACAGGGAGCAGATACGCAGTATTTT; CDR3 protein: CASSPLAQGADTQYF
V gene: TRBV6-2/TRBV6-3; D gene: .; clone size: once; J gene: TRBJ1-1; CDR3 DNA: TGTGCCAGCAGTTACGGGGCATACACTGAAGCTTTCTTT; CDR3 protein: CASSYGAYTEAFF
V gene: TRBV18; D gene: .; clone size: .; J gene: TRBJ2-7; CDR3 DNA: TGTGCCAGCTCACCAGGGAGGGGGAGCTCCTACGAGCAGTACTTC; CDR3 protein: CASSPGRGSSYEQYF
V gene: TRBV18; D gene: .; clone size: .; J gene: TRBJ2-3; CDR3 DNA: TGTGCCAGCTCACCATTTCTCGATACGCAGTATTTT; CDR3 protein: CASSPFLDTQYF
V gene: TRBV19; D gene: .; clone size: once; J gene: TRBJ2-7; CDR3 DNA: TGTGCCAGTAGTATCGCAGGGGGGAACGAGCAGTACTTC; CDR3 protein: CASSIAGGNEQYF
V gene: TRBV7-3; D gene: .; clone size: few; J gene: TRBJ2-1; CDR3 DNA: TGTGCCAGCAGCCCCGGGGGAGGAGGGTACAATGAGCAGTTCTTC; CDR3 protein: CASSPGGGGYNEQFF
V gene: TRBV6-5; D gene: .; clone size: .; J gene: TRBJ1-1; CDR3 DNA: TGTGCCAGCAGGGGGCAGGGAGGCACTGAAGCTTTCTTT; CDR3 protein: CASRGQGGTEAFF
V gene: TRBV5-1; D gene: TRBD2; clone size: .; J gene: TRBJ2-1; CDR3 DNA: TGCGCCAGCAGCTACCTAGCGGGGACCTACAATGAGCAGTTCTTC; CDR3 protein: CASSYLAGTYNEQFF
V gene: TRBV2; D gene: .; clone size: .; J gene: TRBJ1-6; CDR3 DNA: TGTGCCAGCAGTTCAACACCACCAGGGTCTCCCCTCCACTTT; CDR3 protein: CASSSTPPGSPLHF
V gene: TRBV2; D gene: .; clone size: .; J gene: TRBJ2-7; CDR3 DNA: TGTGCCAGCAGTGGCGGGGCTAGCCCCTACGAGCAGTACTTC; CDR3 protein: CASSGGASPYEQYF
V gene: TRBV7-2; D gene: .; clone size: .; J gene: TRBJ1-1; CDR3 DNA: TGTGCCAGCAGCTTAGACAGGCGGAACACTGAAGCTTTCTTT; CDR3 protein: CASSLDRRNTEAFF
V gene: TRBV7-3; D gene: .; clone size: .; J gene: TRBJ2-2; CDR3 DNA: TGTGCCAGCAGCTTAGTAGGACAGAGAAACACCGGGGAGCTGTTTTTT; CDR3 protein: CASSLVGQRNTGELFF
V gene: TRBV10-1; D gene: TRBD1; clone size: .; J gene: TRBJ2-1; CDR3 DNA: TGCGCCAGCAGCGACGAGGGGGCGGGTGAGCAGTTCTTC; CDR3 protein: CASSDEGAGEQFF
V gene: TRBV30; D gene: .; clone size: .; J gene: TRBJ1-1; CDR3 DNA: TGTGCCTGGCGTGGACAGCTCATGGTTAACACTGAAGCTTTCTTT; CDR3 protein: CAWRGQLMVNTEAFF
V gene: TRBV19; D gene: .; clone size: .; J gene: TRBJ2-1; CDR3 DNA: TGTGCCAGCAACGTGGGACACCACGTCTCCTACAATGAGCAGTTCTTC; CDR3 protein: CASNVGHHVSYNEQFF
V gene: TRBV5-1; D gene: .; clone size: .; J gene: TRBJ1-4; CDR3 DNA: TGCGCCAGCAGCTTGGCCGGGGGAACAACTAATGAAAAACTGTTTTTT; CDR3 protein: CASSLAGGTTNEKLFF
V gene: TRBV3-1/TRBV3-2; D gene: .; clone size: .; J gene: TRBJ2-3; CDR3 DNA: TGTGCCAGCAGCCAAGATGACACCACAGATACGCAGTATTTT; CDR3 protein: CASSQDDTTDTQYF
V gene: TRBV5-5; D gene: .; clone size: once; J gene: TRBJ2-7; CDR3 DNA: TGTGCCAGCAGCTTGGCCGCAGGGGCCTACGAGCAGTACTTC; CDR3 protein: CASSLAAGAYEQYF
V gene: TRBV7-2; D gene: .; clone size: .; J gene: TRBJ1-2; CDR3 DNA: TGTGCCAGCAGCCTCAGATCAGGGGTTAACTATGGCTACACCTTC; CDR3 protein: CASSLRSGVNYGYTF
V gene: TRBV19; D gene: .; clone size: .; J gene: TRBJ1-2; CDR3 DNA: TGTGCCAGTAGTATCCCCGGGTTTGACTATGGCTACACCTTC; CDR3 protein: CASSIPGFDYGYTF
V gene: TRBV10-3; D gene: TRBD1; clone size: .; J gene: TRBJ1-2; CDR3 DNA: TGTGCCACCCCCAACAACAGGGGAGATGGCTACACCTTC; CDR3 protein: CATPNNRGDGYTF
V gene: TRBV18; D gene: TRBD1; clone size: .; J gene: TRBJ1-2; CDR3 DNA: TGTGCCAGCTCACTCCCGGGACAGGGAGATAACTATGGCTACACCTTC; CDR3 protein: CASSLPGQGDNYGYTF
V gene: TRBV30; D gene: TRBD1; clone size: .; J gene: TRBJ1-2; CDR3 DNA: TGTGCCTGGTTCCTTGGGACAGGGGGTGGCTACACCTTC; CDR3 protein: CAWFLGTGGGYTF
V gene: TRBV28; D gene: .; clone size: .; J gene: TRBJ2-1; CDR3 DNA: TGTGCCAGCCGAGAATTAAGCAGGGACAATGAGCAGTTCTTC; CDR3 protein: CASRELSRDNEQFF
V gene: TRBV2; D gene: .; clone size: .; J gene: TRBJ2-7; CDR3 DNA: TGTGCCAGCAGTGAAGAAGGGGTCGACGAGCAGTACTTC; CDR3 protein: CASSEEGVDEQYF
V gene: TRBV5-1; D gene: .; clone size: once; J gene: TRBJ1-1; CDR3 DNA: TGCGCCAGCAGTTTCAGGGGAGAGGGGGCTGAAGCTTTCTTT; CDR3 protein: CASSFRGEGAEAFF
V gene: TRBV5-1; D gene: TRBD2; clone size: .; J gene: TRBJ2-3; CDR3 DNA: TGCGCCAGCAGCTTGGCCCTAACGGGGGGGCTGGATACGCAGTATTTT; CDR3 protein: CASSLALTGGLDTQYF
V gene: TRBV30; D gene: .; clone size: .; J gene: TRBJ1-1; CDR3 DNA: TGTGCCTGGAGTGTACGAGGAGGAGCTTTCTTT; CDR3 protein: CAWSVRGGAFF